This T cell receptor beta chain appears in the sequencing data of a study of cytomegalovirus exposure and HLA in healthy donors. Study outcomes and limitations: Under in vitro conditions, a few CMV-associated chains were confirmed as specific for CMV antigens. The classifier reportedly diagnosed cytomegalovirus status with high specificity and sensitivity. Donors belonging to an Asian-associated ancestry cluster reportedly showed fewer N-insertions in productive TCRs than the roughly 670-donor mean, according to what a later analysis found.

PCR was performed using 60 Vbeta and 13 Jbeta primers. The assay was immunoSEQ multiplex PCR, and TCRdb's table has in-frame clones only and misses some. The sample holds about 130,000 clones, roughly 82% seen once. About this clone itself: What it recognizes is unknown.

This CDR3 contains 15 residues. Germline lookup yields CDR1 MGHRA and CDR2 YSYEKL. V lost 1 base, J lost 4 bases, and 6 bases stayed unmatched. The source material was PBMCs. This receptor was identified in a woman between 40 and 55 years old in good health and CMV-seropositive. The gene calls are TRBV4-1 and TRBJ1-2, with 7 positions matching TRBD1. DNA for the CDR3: TGCGCCAGCAGCCAAGCCCCGGGGACAGCCTATGGCTACACCTTC. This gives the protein CASSQAPGTAYGYTF.